This T cell receptor beta chain is from a study of T-cell reconstitution after alpha-beta-depleted transplantation in children. Notes on the study in general: After one year, T-cell counts and TCRbeta diversity mostly came from new T cells.

Germline CDR1 SGHRS, CDR2 YFSETQ. The CDR3 contains 14 residues. Trimming removed 3 bases from V and 7 bases from J; junction bases left unmatched: 5. TCRbeta library preparation incorporated unique molecular identifiers. MiXCR was run by TCRdb on the PCR reads, yielding one entry per CDR3 protein. The sample includes fewer than 700,000 distinct CDR3 sequences, under 15% of them seen just once. This clonotype showed up many times. What it recognizes is unknown. The rearrangement links TRBV5-1 to TRBJ2-1; 9 bases are a match to TRBD1. The sequences come from PBMCs, mostly from graft donor cells, collected 360 days after TCRalphabeta/CD19-depleted stem cell transplant. The TCR sequence derives from a male patient under 18 who had a stem cell transplant for acute myeloid leukemia, so the T cells may come from the graft donor. The CDR3 sequence is CASSWGQGINEQFF. The CDR3 nucleotides are TGCGCCAGCAGCTGGGGACAGGGAATAAATGAGCAGTTCTTC.